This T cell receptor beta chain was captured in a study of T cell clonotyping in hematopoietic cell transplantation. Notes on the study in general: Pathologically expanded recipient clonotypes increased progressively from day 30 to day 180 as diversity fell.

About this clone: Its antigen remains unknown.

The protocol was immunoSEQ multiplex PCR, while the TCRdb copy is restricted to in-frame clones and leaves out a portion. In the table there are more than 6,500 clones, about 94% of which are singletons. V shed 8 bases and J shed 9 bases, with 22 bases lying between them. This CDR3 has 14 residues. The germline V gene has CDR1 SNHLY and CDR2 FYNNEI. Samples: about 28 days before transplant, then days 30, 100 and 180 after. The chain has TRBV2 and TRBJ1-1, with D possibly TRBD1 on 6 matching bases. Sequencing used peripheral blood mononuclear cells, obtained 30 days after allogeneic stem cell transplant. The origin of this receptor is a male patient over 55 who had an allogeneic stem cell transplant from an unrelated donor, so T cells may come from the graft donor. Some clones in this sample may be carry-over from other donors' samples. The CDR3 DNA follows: TGTGCCAGCGTCCAAGCGAGGGGGGCAAGAAAAGCTTTCTTT. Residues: CASVQARGARKAFF.